Below, one T cell receptor beta chain is given with its context. Per the original methods: From reference gene primer amplification, estimates of nucleated cell counts were derived. Profiled with immunoSEQ multiplex PCR; TCRdb holds only in-frame clones, not every one. For V, J and clone size, that table is used; D and trimming come from the DNA. Found here are some 48,000 clones, more than 75% of them singletons; the top ten hold roughly 14%. The sample comes from a study of blood T cell repertoires in COVID-19. Study-wide context: Whether acute or convalescent, the COVID-19 samples came from the United States, Italy and Spain. PBMCs, B-cell-depleted T cells, or T cells provided the cDNA or gDNA that made up the material.

The CDR3 length is 15 residues. Between the trimmed V and J ends, which lost 4 bases and 0 bases, there was a span of 10 bases. Germline CDR1 is SGHKS and CDR2 is YYEKEE (reference sequence). The sample was peripheral blood. This chain uses TRBV5-5 with TRBJ2-2; D call uncertain. The TCR was taken from a human donor in a cohort sampled during active COVID-19. The CDR3 nucleotides read TGTGCCAGCAGCCGCGGTCCGTCGAACACCGGGGAGCTGTTTTTT. Translating gives CASSRGPSNTGELFF.